The present entry profiles one TCR beta chain with its context. This clonotype came up a few times. This clone's antigen is unknown. Base quality data are lacking; no much larger clone is found one base away. Library prep was done by PCR. Instrument on record: Illumina HiSeq 2500. TCR library preparation used molecular barcoding, with unique molecular identifiers applied to normalize quantification of the TCRbeta repertoire. In-frame beta chains were kept once TCRdb had trimmed the public reads at Q25 with fastp and called clones with MiXCR. Rows with one shared CDR3 protein collapse into an entry with the most common genes and DNA. Across this sample there are about 980,000 distinct CDR3 sequences, with under 30% seen only once. The ten largest clones capture about 28% of the sample. Explained via the paper, the treatment or condition label denotes: allogeneic hematopoietic cell transplantation with graft depleted of TCRalphabeta T cells and CD19 B cells. Transplant recipients were children who received TCRalphabeta/CD19-depleted allogeneic hematopoietic cell grafts.

The source of the sample is a study of T-cell reconstitution after alpha-beta-depleted transplantation in children (dated by TCRdb to 2016 to 2017). About the full investigation: Using TCR repertoire profiling, the study quantitatively followed how T-cell immune reconstitution unfolded in children after TCRalphabeta/CD19-depleted allogeneic hematopoietic cell transplantation.

General findings and caveats noted by the study authors: The apparently early recovery of alphabetaT-cell counts about two months after transplant reportedly depended on only several hundred rapidly expanded clones that came from non-depleted graft cells. The high TCRbeta diversity at day 60 in some patients was ascribed to recipient T cells and intrathymic progenitors that had survived conditioning. The frequencies of hyperexpanded clones fell over the following months, and after one year, T-cell counts and TCRbeta diversity were mostly attributed to newly produced T cells.

V and J are truncated by 2 bases and 7 bases respectively, leaving an intervening sequence of 5 bases. There are 11 amino acids in the CDR3, from cysteine to phenylalanine inclusive. Kept here is only the CDR3 DNA, which spans 33 bases and is read in frame from base 1. Material: PBMCs, mostly from graft donor cells, obtained 360 days after TCRalphabeta/CD19-depleted stem cell transplant. This chain is built from TRBV12-3 or TRBV12-4 and TRBJ1-1; a confident D gene designation cannot be given. The source is a boy younger than two who had a stem cell transplant for SCID, so the T cells may come from the graft donor. The DNA is as follows: TGTGCCAGCAGTTTACAGCTTGAAGCTTTCTTT. Translation gives CASSLQLEAFF.